Listed here are 23 T cell receptor beta chains from one sample, sequenced in a study of cytomegalovirus exposure and HLA in healthy donors. The PCR ran on 60 Vbeta and 13 Jbeta primers. The table came from immunoSEQ multiplex PCR; TCRdb's copy has only in-frame clones and leaves some out. The top ten clones hold around 3.7% of a sample with 110,000 to 150,000 clones, approximately 80% of them seen once. The source material was PBMCs. These TCRs come from a male donor in good health and CMV-seronegative.

The table lists this clone with a few counts. This sequence joins TRBV7-2 and TRBJ2-5, with TRBD2 matching 13 bases. Germline V gene sequence: CDR1 SGHTA, CDR2 FQGNSA. The CDR3 is 16 residues long. The V and J ends lost 1 base and 1 base, in that order; junction bases with no gene match: 0. The CDR3 region is CASSLGLAGGQETQYF. CDR3 nucleotide sequence: TGTGCCAGCAGCTTAGGACTAGCGGGGGGCCAAGAGACCCAGTACTTC.

The count of this clone is one. The gene calls are TRBV18 and TRBJ1-4, with D tentatively TRBD1 (5 bases). The CDR3 is made up of 16 amino acids. V was cut by 5 bases and J by 3 bases, with 16 bases left in between. CDR1 and CDR2 (germline): KGHSH, LQKENI. The CDR3 sequence: CASSSGPVRANEKLFF. The DNA of the CDR3 is TGTGCCAGCTCATCAGGGCCAGTCCGGGCTAATGAAAAACTGTTTTTT.

A few counts support this clone. The genes are TRBV6-5 and TRBJ1-2, with a weak D call TRBD1 (6 bases). The CDR3 is 15 residues long. Per germline, CDR1 MNHEY and CDR2 SVGAGI. Trimming pared 0 bases from V and 6 bases from J, leaving 14 bases between. The CDR3 protein is CASSYSIQGENGYTF. Here the CDR3 DNA reads TGTGCCAGCAGTTACTCGATACAGGGAGAGAATGGCTACACCTTC.

The chain joins TRBV25-1 to TRBJ2-7, with D possibly TRBD1 on 6 matching bases. Trimming removed 9 bases at V and 6 bases at J, with 24 bases between. CDR1 and CDR2 (germline): MGHDK, SYGVNS. This CDR3 has 15 amino acids. CDR3: CASRPRGMGHVEQYF. The DNA of the CDR3 is TGTGCCAGTCGTCCCAGGGGTATGGGTCACGTCGAGCAGTACTTC.

The CDR3 DNA follows: TGTGCCAGCAGTGCGTCGGGACTAGCGGTTTGGAATGAGCAGTTCTTC. Translating it yields CASSASGLAVWNEQFF. The genes are TRBV6-1 and TRBJ2-1; TRBD2 matches 11 bases. Trimming took 4 bases from V and 7 from J; bases not matched to a gene: 9. The CDR3 sequence is 16 residues long. The V gene's germline CDR1 is MNHNS and CDR2 SASEGT.

The chain links TRBV18 to TRBJ1-2; D unclear. In germline, CDR1 is KGHSH, CDR2 LQKENI. CDR3 length equals 15 residues. V was trimmed by 3 bases and J by 0 bases, leaving 11 bases between them. The CDR3 sequence is CASSPPQTTNYGYTF. The CDR3 region has the DNA TGTGCCAGCTCACCTCCCCAGACAACTAACTATGGCTACACCTTC.

This clone was seen a single time. The V and J genes are TRBV5-1 and TRBJ2-7, with D unclear. The ends were cut back, 4 bases at V and 3 bases at J, with 11 bases in the middle. The length of the CDR3 is 13 residues. Germline V CDR1 and CDR2: SGHRS, YFSETQ. This chain's CDR3 is CASSAPSNYEQYF. CDR3 nucleotide sequence: TGCGCCAGCAGCGCCCCTAGTAACTACGAGCAGTACTTC.

The chain is built from TRBV7-3 and TRBJ2-2; TRBD2 matches 10 bases. Losses at the gene ends were 4 bases for V and 3 bases for J; bases not matched to a gene: 11. In germline, CDR1 is SGHTA, CDR2 FQGTGA. The CDR3 totals 18 residues. The CDR3 region has the DNA TGTGCCAGCAGCTCCCACTCCAGCGGGAGGGCCGACACCGGGGAGCTGTTTTTT. Residues: CASSSHSSGRADTGELFF.

The rearrangement uses TRBV7-2 and TRBJ2-7, with D possibly TRBD1 on 6 matching bases. Trimming left V 5 bases short and J 7 bases short, with 15 bases between. The CDR3 runs to 13 residues. Germline CDR1 reads SGHTA; CDR2 reads FQGNSA. CDR3 sequence: CASSKTGREEQYF. CDR3 bases: TGTGCCAGCAGCAAGACAGGCCGCGAGGAGCAGTACTTC.

V is TRBV30 and J is TRBJ1-1, with 11 nucleotides matching TRBD1. Germline CDR1 and CDR2: GTSNPN and SVGIG (reference sequence). The CDR3 covers 18 residues. Germline trimming cut 3 bases from V and 5 bases from J; bases unmatched to any gene: 17. Written as DNA, the CDR3 is TGTGCCTGGAGGGGCCGGGCGGGACAGGGGGGGCGAGGGACTGAAGCTTTCTTT. Translation: CAWRGRAGQGGRGTEAFF. Drawing the rest from reference TRBV30 and TRBJ1-1, the complete variable domain is SQTIHQWPATLVQPVGSPLSLECTVEGTSNPNLYWYRQAAGRGLQLLFYSVGIGQISSEVPQNLSASRPQDRQFILSSKKLLLSDSGFYLCAWRGRAGQGGRGTEAFFGQGTRLTVV.

This clone was found once. V and J are TRBV6-5 and TRBJ2-5; 13 bases agree with TRBD2. V shed 4 bases and J 5 bases; nucleotides not matched to a gene: 4. The CDR3 covers 15 residues. From germline, CDR1 is MNHEY and CDR2 SVGAGI. CDR3 DNA sequence: TGTGCCAGCAGTTTACTAGCGGGAGGGCCGGAGACCCAGTACTTC. It yields the protein CASSLLAGGPETQYF.

The CDR3 reads CASRTRGGNTIYF. DNA for the CDR3: TGTGCCAGCCGGACCCGGGGAGGAAACACCATATATTTT. The chain employs TRBV2 and TRBJ1-3; D not resolved. The V end was cut by 8 bases, the J end by 4 bases, with 12 bases between. The CDR3 is made up of 13 amino acids. Looked up from germline, CDR1 is SNHLY and CDR2 is FYNNEI.

This chain links TRBV28 with TRBJ1-5; no firm D call. Germline values: CDR1 MDHEN, CDR2 SYDVKM. The CDR3 spans 15 residues. The V end lost 7 bases, the J end lost 7 bases, and 20 bases lay between the germline ends. This CDR3 reads CASNYGSGRRQPQHF. The CDR3 DNA sequence: TGTGCCAGCAACTACGGTAGCGGGCGAAGACAGCCCCAGCATTTT.

This chain connects TRBV5-1 to TRBJ2-7; the D gene is possibly TRBD1 (5 bases). The CDR3 is 15 amino acids. CDR1 and CDR2 from the germline V gene are SGHRS and YFSETQ. With 0 bases removed from V and 6 bases from J, the gap between germline ends came to 16 bases. The CDR3 DNA follows: TGCGCCAGCAGCTTGGGACAGTCTCAAGTCTCCGAGCAGTACTTC. Translated, it gives CASSLGQSQVSEQYF.

As for this clone: One junction end disagrees with the germline gene, perhaps due to a read error. The chain uses TRBV7-9 and TRBJ2-1; 7 bases agree with TRBD2. Germline V gene data show CDR1 as SEHNR and CDR2 as FQNEAQ (reference sequence). The CDR3 spans 18 residues. This CDR3 is CSSSYNIRDYGDSSEQFF. The CDR3 DNA follows: TGTTCCAGCAGCTATAACATCCGGGACTACGGAGACAGCAGTGAGCAGTTCTTC.

This clone was seen only a few times. This chain's CDR3 is CASSLERSSTDTQYF. In DNA form, the CDR3 reads TGCGCCAGCAGCTTGGAGCGGTCTAGCACAGATACGCAGTATTTT. The rearrangement links TRBV5-1 to TRBJ2-3, with TRBD2 as a possible D gene (5 bases). V shed 0 bases and J shed 0 bases, with 8 bases lying between them. Germline V gives CDR1 SGHRS, CDR2 YFSETQ. This CDR3 has 15 residues.

The chain employs TRBV19 and TRBJ1-4; 8 bases line up with TRBD1. The junction had 7 bases not matched to a gene; V was cut back by 7 bases and J by 6 bases. This CDR3 comprises 14 residues. In germline, CDR1 is LNHDA, CDR2 SQIVND (reference sequence). The CDR3 DNA follows: TGTGCCAGTACCGTGGACAGGGTGGATGAAAAACTGTTTTTT. Amino acid sequence: CASTVDRVDEKLFF.

Only one count was recorded for this clone. The chain is built from TRBV5-1 and TRBJ2-3; D possibly corresponds to TRBD2 (6 bases). V lost 0 bases, J lost 4 bases, and 15 bases lay in between. The germline V gene has CDR1 SGHRS and CDR2 YFSETQ. The CDR3 extends over 16 amino acids. CDR3 loop: CASSLAGKGGADTQYF. The CDR3 region has the DNA TGCGCCAGCAGCTTGGCCGGGAAGGGAGGCGCAGATACGCAGTATTTT.

The chain carries TRBV12-5 and TRBJ2-7; tentative D call: TRBD1 (5 bases). The CDR3 contains 16 residues. V was shortened by 5 bases and J by 0 bases, with 17 bases between the two germline ends. Germline V gene data show CDR1 as LGHNT and CDR2 as FRNRAP. CDR3 sequence (DNA): TGTGCTAGTGGTCGTTCTGACAGATTGGACTCCTACGAGCAGTACTTC. Translated, it gives CASGRSDRLDSYEQYF.

The rearrangement uses TRBV19 and TRBJ2-4; 8 nucleotides line up with TRBD1. CDR3 length equals 15 residues. Per germline, CDR1 LNHDA and CDR2 SQIVND (reference sequence). V lost 3 bases, J lost 8 bases, and 9 bases stayed unmatched. CDR3 bases: TGTGCCAGTAGTATTGGGCAGGGGGCGAGATACATTCAGTACTTC. Residues: CASSIGQGARYIQYF.

This chain connects TRBV30 to TRBJ2-7; the D gene is possibly TRBD1 (5 bases). Germline-derived CDR1 and CDR2 are GTSNPN and SVGIG (reference sequence). V lost 4 bases to trimming and J lost 2 bases, with 9 bases between them. CDR3 length equals 12 residues. The CDR3 loop is CAWIQGPYEQYF. As DNA, the CDR3 is TGTGCCTGGATTCAGGGCCCCTACGAGCAGTACTTC. The full variable domain, completed using reference TRBV30 and TRBJ2-7, is SQTIHQWPATLVQPVGSPLSLECTVEGTSNPNLYWYRQAAGRGLQLLFYSVGIGQISSEVPQNLSASRPQDRQFILSSKKLLLSDSGFYLCAWIQGPYEQYFGPGTRLTVT.

V and J are TRBV5-6 and TRBJ2-5; 7 positions match TRBD1. V lost 4 bases and J lost 3; bases outside the gene matches: 9. The CDR3 has 15 residues. The germline gives CDR1 SGHDT, CDR2 YYEEEE. The CDR3 reads CASSHGTALKETQYF. CDR3 DNA sequence: TGTGCCAGCAGCCACGGGACAGCCCTGAAAGAGACCCAGTACTTC.

V is TRBV7-2 and J is TRBJ2-7, with TRBD2 as a possible D gene (6 bases). Trimming removed 3 bases at V and 2 bases at J, with 17 bases between. This CDR3 region has 16 residues. Germline CDR1 and CDR2: SGHTA and FQGNSA. The CDR3 protein is CASSFTPGLSPYEQYF. In DNA, the CDR3 is TGTGCCAGCAGCTTTACTCCGGGACTCTCCCCCTACGAGCAGTACTTC.